This TCR beta chain was recorded in a study of technical replicates of blood from a few donors. The protocol was immunoSEQ multiplex PCR, while the TCRdb copy is restricted to in-frame clones and leaves out a portion. This sample has under 50,000 clones, with over 95% found just once. The sample consisted of T cells isolated from PBMCs. The origin of this receptor is a human donor in good health.

CDR3 region: CASSLSPGARPDTQYF. In DNA, the CDR3 is TGTGCCAGCAGTTTATCCCCGGGTGCAAGACCAGATACGCAGTATTTT. This chain links TRBV27 with TRBJ2-3; D not resolved. The V gene lost 0 bases and the J gene lost 4 bases, with 14 bases spanning the gap. The germline gives CDR1 MNHEY, CDR2 SMNVEV (reference sequence). This CDR3 comprises 16 residues.